Many counts were recorded for the clone carrying this TCR beta chain. The antigen remains unidentified. V was cut by 6 bases and J by 0 bases, with 12 bases left in between. In germline, CDR1 is SEHNR, CDR2 FQNEAQ (reference sequence). The CDR3 has 15 residues. This entry is derived from a study of T cells after yellow fever vaccination. Study context: When fractions had low cell numbers, they were prepared with SMART-Seq v4 Ultra Low Input. Points from the study as a whole: The secondary T-cell response peaked on day 5, not day 15, but was weaker.

TCRdb recomputed calls from the 5' RACE reads with MiXCR, one row per CDR3 protein. This sample has a few hundred thousand distinct CDR3 sequences, with roughly 17% found just once. This TCR was recovered from a man aged 18 to 29 who received the YFV17D yellow fever vaccine. The chain uses TRBV7-9 and TRBJ2-1; D might be TRBD2 (5 bases). This specimen consisted of PBMCs, obtained 5 days after the first yellow fever vaccination. The CDR3 nucleotides are TGTGCCAGCAGTTCGAGCGGTGGCTCCTACAATGAGCAGTTCTTC. It encodes CASSSSGGSYNEQFF.